The 15 T cell receptor beta chains below were found in one sample sequenced in a study of T cells in Graves' hyperthyroidism and ophthalmopathy. Amplification yielded TCR beta CDR3 regions, with RNA transcripts as the source. HTBI primers drove first-round RT-PCR of the TCR CDR3. TCRdb re-derived calls from the multiplex PCR reads in MiXCR, one entry per CDR3 protein. The sample holds 540,000 or so distinct CDR3 sequences, 15% to 18% seen once. The sequenced material came from blood. These receptors originate from a woman in her twenties or thirties with Graves' hyperthyroidism.

This clonotype was observed many times. The gene calls are TRBV12-3 or TRBV12-4 and TRBJ2-1; D is possibly TRBD2 (7 bases). The CDR3 is made up of 15 amino acids. Trimming stripped 0 bases from V and 5 bases from J, with 11 bases between. In nucleotides, the CDR3 is TGTGCCAGCAGTTTAGCAGGGGGGGGAGACAATGAGCAGTTCTTC. The encoded protein is CASSLAGGGDNEQFF.

The V and J genes are TRBV19 and TRBJ2-3, with 8 bases aligning to TRBD2. The CDR3 runs 15 residues. The V gene's germline CDR1 is LNHDA and CDR2 SQIVND (reference sequence). The J segment lost 0 bases and the V segment lost 6 bases, leaving 5 bases of the junction unmatched. The chain's CDR3 is CASRMSSGSTDTQYF. The DNA of the CDR3 is TGTGCCAGTAGGATGTCTAGCGGGAGCACAGATACGCAGTATTTT. Variable domain in full (rest from reference TRBV19 and TRBJ2-3): DGGITQSPKYLFRKEGQNVTLSCEQNLNHDAMYWYRQDPGQGLRLIYYSQIVNDFQKGDIAEGYSVSREKKESFPLTVTSAQKNPTAFYLCASRMSSGSTDTQYFGPGTRLTVL.

Many counts were recorded for this clonotype. V and J are TRBV27 and TRBJ1-1; D is unresolved. The CDR3 has 13 residues. Per the germline V gene, CDR1 is MNHEY and CDR2 is SMNVEV (reference sequence). V was trimmed by 6 bases and J by 4 bases, leaving 12 bases between them. Written as DNA, the CDR3 is TGTGCCAGCAGCTGGAGCGGGAGCACTGAAGCTTTCTTT. This translates into CASSWSGSTEAFF.

This clonotype was detected ten times or more. V usage is TRBV16 and J usage is TRBJ2-7, with D uncertain. Germline V CDR1 and CDR2: KGHSY, FQNENV. The CDR3 has 16 residues. Trimming shortened V by 0 bases and J by 1 base, and 13 bases separated the two germline ends. This chain's CDR3 is CASSQSASALSYEQYF. As DNA, the CDR3 is TGTGCCAGCAGCCAATCGGCCTCCGCATTGTCCTACGAGCAGTACTTC.

This clonotype was detected many times. The chain employs TRBV18 and TRBJ1-2; D is undetermined. Germline V gene lookup returns CDR1 KGHSH and CDR2 LQKENI. This CDR3 contains 14 residues. Trimming took off 6 bases at V and 8 bases at J, with 19 bases between the two ends. For the CDR3, the DNA is TGTGCCAGCTCTGAGGTCACGGGAATAGGCGGCTACACCTTC. Its protein is CASSEVTGIGGYTF.

This clonotype was counted a few times. This chain joins TRBV30 and TRBJ1-5, with D uncertain. The V gene lost 4 bases and the J gene lost 0 bases, with 7 bases spanning the gap. Germline CDR1 and CDR2: GTSNPN and SVGIG (reference sequence). The CDR3 sequence is 13 residues long. For the CDR3, the DNA is TGTGCCTGGAACAGTAATAGCAATCAGCCCCAGCATTTT. Its protein is CAWNSNSNQPQHF. Together with reference TRBV30 and TRBJ1-5, the CDR3 gives the full variable domain: SQTIHQWPATLVQPVGSPLSLECTVEGTSNPNLYWYRQAAGRGLQLLFYSVGIGQISSEVPQNLSASRPQDRQFILSSKKLLLSDSGFYLCAWNSNSNQPQHFGDGTRLSIL.

This clonotype has just a few counts. A read error is possible here, since a much larger clone lies one base away. The rearrangement uses TRBV12-3 or TRBV12-4 and TRBJ2-5; tentatively, D is TRBD2 (6 bases). The CDR3 extends over 14 amino acids. Trimming pared 7 bases from V and 5 bases from J, leaving 17 bases between. CDR3 sequence reads: CASTEGGAGETQYF. The CDR3 DNA is TGTGCCAGCACCGAGGGTGGGGCGGGGGAGACCCAGTACTTC.

This clonotype was seen at least ten times. This chain joins TRBV20-1 and TRBJ2-7, with D uncertain. The CDR3 totals 13 residues. The germline V gene has CDR1 DFQATT and CDR2 SNEGSKA (reference sequence). V was clipped by 4 bases and J by 2 bases, with 12 bases between them. For the CDR3, the DNA is TGCAGTGCTACGGAGTCTGATCCCTACGAGCAGTACTTC. It yields the protein CSATESDPYEQYF.

This clonotype was counted once. This chain joins TRBV11-2 and TRBJ2-7; a possible D gene is TRBD2 (6 bases). CDR3 length: 14 amino acids. Germline-derived CDR1 and CDR2 are SGHAT and FQNNGV. Trimming left V 3 bases short and J 3 bases short, with 12 bases between. CDR3: CASSFSGVDYEQYF. The DNA of the CDR3 is TGTGCCAGCAGCTTTAGCGGCGTTGACTACGAGCAGTACTTC.

This clonotype was observed a few times. The rearrangement uses TRBV5-6 and TRBJ2-3; a possible D gene is TRBD1 (5 bases). This CDR3 region has 14 residues. The germline CDR1 and CDR2 sequences are SGHDT and YYEEEE. Between the trimmed V and J ends, which lost 2 bases and 0 bases, there was a span of 7 bases. CDR3 DNA sequence: TGTGCCAGCAGCTTCGACAGTAGCACAGATACGCAGTATTTT. It translates to CASSFDSSTDTQYF.

This clonotype was detected many times. The CDR3 spells CASRKDTADTQYF. DNA for the CDR3: TGTGCCAGCAGGAAGGACACGGCAGATACGCAGTATTTT. The rearrangement uses TRBV12-3 or TRBV12-4 and TRBJ2-3; tentatively, D is TRBD1 (5 bases). V shed 6 bases and J shed 4 bases, with 11 bases lying between them. The CDR3 has 13 residues.

This clonotype has only a few counts. The J gene is TRBJ1-6, the V gene TRBV20-1, with D possibly being TRBD1 (6 bases). CDR1 and CDR2 (germline): DFQATT, SNEGSKA (reference sequence). The germline V and J ends were trimmed by 1 base and 8 bases, with 15 bases remaining between them. There are 15 residues in the CDR3. CDR3 sequence reads: CSARVVRGEYSPLHF. CDR3 coding DNA: TGCAGTGCTAGAGTAGTCAGGGGCGAATATTCACCCCTCCACTTT.

V usage is TRBV19 and J usage is TRBJ2-7; tentatively, D is TRBD1 or TRBD2 (5 bases each). Per the germline V gene, CDR1 is LNHDA and CDR2 is SQIVND (reference sequence). V was cut by 5 bases and J by 3 bases, with 20 bases left in between. The CDR3 contains 16 residues. Here the CDR3 DNA reads TGTGCCAGTAGTGACAGCTATCCGGGACGCCGCTACGAGCAGTACTTC. Amino acids: CASSDSYPGRRYEQYF.

V is TRBV7-7 and J is TRBJ2-2; TRBD1 matches at 7 bases. V lost 6 bases to trimming and J lost 13 bases; unmatched junction nucleotides: 23. This CDR3 comprises 17 residues. The germline CDR1 and CDR2 sequences are SSHAT and FNYEAQ (reference sequence). The DNA for the CDR3 is TGTGCCAGCAGTCCTGACAGGGCCTTGTACCCGCTCCACTTGCTGTTTTTT. This translates into CASSPDRALYPLHLLFF. Supplemented by reference TRBV7-7 and TRBJ2-2, the full variable domain reads GAGVSQSPRYKVTKRGQDVTLRCDPISSHATLYWYQQALGQGPEFLTYFNYEAQPDKSGLPSDRFSAERPEGSISTLTIQRTEQRDSAMYRCASSPDRALYPLHLLFFGEGSRLTVL.

This clonotype has a count of ten or more. This chain connects TRBV6-1 to TRBJ2-3, with unresolved D. CDR1 MNHNS and CDR2 SASEGT come from the germline V gene. This CDR3 spans 16 amino acids. V lost 6 bases to trimming and J lost 1 base, with 17 bases between them. The DNA for the CDR3 is TGTGCCAGCAGGGATCCGAGCAGCACAGGCACAGATACGCAGTATTTT. Translated, it gives CASRDPSSTGTDTQYF.